The 2 T cell receptor beta chains listed next were all sequenced from one sample in a study of T cells after yellow fever vaccination. TCRdb re-derived calls from the 5' RACE reads in MiXCR, one entry per CDR3 protein. Among hundreds of thousands of distinct CDR3 sequences, approximately 8% were seen once, and the ten largest hold approximately 16%. The sequencing here drew on PBMCs, taken approximately 40 days after the first yellow fever vaccination. The receptors here all came from a man aged 18 to 30 who received the YFV17D yellow fever vaccine.

This clonotype was recorded a few times. This chain joins TRBV6-1 and TRBJ2-2; TRBD1 matches 9 bases. V trimming: 6 bases; J trimming: 5 bases; junction bases outside the gene matches: 10. From germline, CDR1 is MNHNS and CDR2 SASEGT. This CDR3 is built from 16 residues. The CDR3 DNA is TGTGCCAGCAGACCCTCCGGGACAGGGAGTACCGGGGAGCTGTTTTTT. It codes for CASRPSGTGSTGELFF.

The chain joins TRBV11-2 to TRBJ2-2, with 12 bases fitting TRBD1. The CDR3 is 15 residues long. V lost 5 bases, J lost 7 bases, and 5 bases stayed unmatched. The germline V gene has CDR1 SGHAT and CDR2 FQNNGV. The CDR3 DNA is TGTGCCAGCAGCCGGGACAGGGGGCATGGCGGGGAGCTGTTTTTT. Translated, it gives CASSRDRGHGGELFF.